These 12 T cell receptor beta chains originate from one sample sequenced in a study of Ad26.COV2.S vaccination and SARS-CoV-2 variants. Libraries were prepared by immunoSEQ multiplex PCR; TCRdb keeps only in-frame clonotypes and omits some of them. The table has approximately 300,000 clones, over 80% seen once. Treatment denoted: some 20 received Ad26.COV2.S at low or high dose, single or two shots; roughly five received placebo; per-sample allocation not given. Sampling took place 63 days after the first vaccine or placebo injection. Specimen: peripheral blood, collected in a trial of Ad26.COV2.S vaccine versus placebo. These receptors were collected from a person aged 18-65 years who received the Ad26.COV2.S COVID-19 vaccine or a placebo.

Notes on this clone: Its ends do not fully match the called genes, so a read error is possible. V is TRBV24-1 and J is TRBJ2-1, with TRBD2 as a possible D gene (6 bases). CDR1 and CDR2 (germline): KGHDR, SFDVKD. The CDR3 spans 17 residues. The CDR3 DNA reads as TGTGTCACCAGTGTCGCCACCCGGGGGTTCGATTACAATGAGCAGTTCTTC. This gives the protein CVTSVATRGFDYNEQFF.

J is TRBJ2-1 and V is TRBV19, with D perhaps TRBD2 (6 bases). The CDR3 sequence is 16 residues long. Trimming cost V 9 bases and J 8 bases, with 26 bases left between them. CDR1 LNHDA and CDR2 SQIVND come from the germline V gene (reference sequence). The CDR3 DNA follows: TGTGCCAGACCCCCCGCGGGGATAGCCGTCGGCCATGAGCAGTTCTTC. Translating gives CARPPAGIAVGHEQFF.

The V and J genes are TRBV27 and TRBJ2-5; no firm D call. Per germline, CDR1 MNHEY and CDR2 SMNVEV (reference sequence). Trimming took 6 bases from V and 2 from J, leaving 4 bases between them. The CDR3 loop spans 11 amino acids. The CDR3 DNA reads as TGTGCCAGCAGGTCTCAAGAGACCCAGTACTTC. It translates to CASRSQETQYF.

V is TRBV19 and J is TRBJ2-7; TRBD1 aligns across 9 bases. This CDR3 contains 15 residues. Per germline, CDR1 LNHDA and CDR2 SQIVND (reference sequence). With 8 bases clipped from V and 1 base from J, the junction kept 9 bases outside the gene matches. CDR3 DNA sequence: TGTGCCAGTTCCAAGGGACAGGGTGGATCCTACGAGCAGTACTTC. It specifies CASSKGQGGSYEQYF.

The V and J genes are TRBV4-2 and TRBJ2-7, with D hard to call. Trimming cost V 3 bases and J 3 bases, with 12 bases left between them. Germline V gene lookup returns CDR1 LGHNA and CDR2 YNFKEQ. The CDR3 has 14 amino acids. The DNA for the CDR3 is TGTGCCAGCAGCCAGAAAACCCCACTCTACGAGCAGTACTTC. This translates into CASSQKTPLYEQYF.

The chain joins TRBV28 to TRBJ2-3; 10 bases are shared with TRBD1. Trimming at V came to 6 bases and at J to 3 bases, leaving 6 bases not matched to a gene. This CDR3 is 15 amino acids long. Germline V gene sequence: CDR1 MDHEN, CDR2 SYDVKM. The CDR3 loop is CASREGQGLTDTQYF. For the CDR3, the DNA is TGTGCCAGCAGGGAGGGACAGGGGTTGACAGATACGCAGTATTTT.

The J gene is TRBJ2-3, the V gene TRBV14, with D unresolved. V was cut by 4 bases and J by 6 bases, with 11 bases left in between. CDR1 is SGHDN and CDR2 is FVKESK in the germline V gene. There are 13 residues in the CDR3. For the CDR3, the DNA is TGTGCCAGCAGCCCGTCGACCAGGGATACGCAGTATTTT. This translates into CASSPSTRDTQYF. The full variable domain, with the rest looked up from reference TRBV14 and TRBJ2-3, is EAGVTQFPSHSVIEKGQTVTLRCDPISGHDNLYWYRRVMGKEIKFLLHFVKESKQDESGMPNNRFLAERTGGTYSTLKVQPAELEDSGVYFCASSPSTRDTQYFGPGTRLTVL.

This sequence joins TRBV7-8 and TRBJ2-1; TRBD2 matches at 9 bases. Germline V CDR1 and CDR2: SGHVS, FQNEAQ. Losses at the gene ends were 5 bases for V and 8 bases for J; bases not matched to a gene: 13. The CDR3 length is 16 residues. The CDR3 region has the DNA TGTGCCAGCAGCCTACGCCTAGCGGGGAGCTTTGATGAGCAGTTCTTC. Translated, it gives CASSLRLAGSFDEQFF.

This clone is a singleton in its sample. This chain uses TRBV6-6 with TRBJ1-6, with a weak D call TRBD1 (5 bases). Between the trimmed V and J ends, which lost 5 bases and 0 bases, there was a span of 5 bases. The CDR3 spans 14 residues. Per germline, CDR1 MNHNY and CDR2 SVGAGI (reference sequence). CDR3 residues: CASSQGSYNSPLHF. The CDR3 nucleotides read TGTGCCAGCAGTCAGGGCTCCTATAATTCACCCCTCCACTTT.

V and J are TRBV5-1 and TRBJ1-1; tentatively, D is TRBD1 (6 bases). The ends were cut back, 3 bases at V and 2 bases at J, with 11 bases in the middle. Germline V CDR1 and CDR2: SGHRS, YFSETQ. The CDR3 runs to 14 residues. The CDR3 bases are TGCGCCAGCAGCTCGCAACAGGGAAACACTGAAGCTTTCTTT. Translated: CASSSQQGNTEAFF.

This chain joins TRBV6-5 and TRBJ1-5, with D possibly TRBD1 on 6 matching bases. This CDR3 is 13 amino acids long. Germline values: CDR1 MNHEY, CDR2 SVGAGI. The germline V and J ends were trimmed by 8 bases and 1 base, with 9 bases remaining between them. This CDR3 is CASSGVSNQPQHF. For the CDR3, the DNA is TGTGCCAGCTCAGGGGTAAGCAATCAGCCCCAGCATTTT.

The V gene is TRBV27, the J gene TRBJ2-7, with a possible D match to TRBD1 (6 bases). Trimming took off 3 bases at V and 1 base at J, with 7 bases between the two ends. The CDR3 contains 13 residues. In germline, CDR1 is MNHEY, CDR2 SMNVEV (reference sequence). The CDR3 is CASSLDSSYEQYF. The CDR3 DNA sequence: TGTGCCAGCAGTTTGGACAGTTCCTACGAGCAGTACTTC.